This T cell receptor beta chain was captured by sequencing in a study of OX40 agonist ivuxolimab in advanced cancers. Study results and limitations: There were, on average, more expanded clones in CD8+ T cells than in CD4+.

The data were produced by immunoSEQ multiplex PCR, yet TCRdb's version contains in-frame clones alone and is incomplete. The data contain roughly 130,000 clones, 80% to 95% of them singletons. Points on this clone: As yet, its antigen is unknown.

CDR1 and CDR2 from the germline V gene are SNHLY and FYNNEI. The CDR3 extends over 15 amino acids. The V and J ends lost 5 bases and 1 base, in that order; junction bases with no gene match: 6. The sequences come from CD4+ or CD8+ T cells sorted from blood, collected in a trial of the OX40 agonist ivuxolimab. The sequence was obtained from an adult with an advanced solid tumor such as melanoma, head and neck, liver or kidney cancer. V gene TRBV2 combines with J gene TRBJ2-5, with 8 bases aligning to TRBD1. The CDR3 region is CASSPRQGTQETQYF. The CDR3 DNA sequence: TGTGCCAGCAGTCCCCGACAGGGGACCCAAGAGACCCAGTACTTC.